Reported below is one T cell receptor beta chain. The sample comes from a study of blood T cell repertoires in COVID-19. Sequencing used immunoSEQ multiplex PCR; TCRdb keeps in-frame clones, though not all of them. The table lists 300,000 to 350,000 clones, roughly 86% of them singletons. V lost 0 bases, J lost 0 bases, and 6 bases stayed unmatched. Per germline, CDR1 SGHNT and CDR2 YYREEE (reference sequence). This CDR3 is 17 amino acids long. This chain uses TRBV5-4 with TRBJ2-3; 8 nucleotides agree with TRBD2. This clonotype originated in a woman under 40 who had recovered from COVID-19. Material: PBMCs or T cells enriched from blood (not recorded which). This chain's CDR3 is CASSLGTSRSSTDTQYF. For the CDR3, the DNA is TGTGCCAGCAGCTTGGGGACTAGCAGATCTAGCACAGATACGCAGTATTTT.